This passage covers 15 T cell receptor beta chains from one sample sequenced in a study of cytomegalovirus exposure and HLA in healthy donors. PCR primers comprised 60 Vbeta and 13 Jbeta primers. Method: immunoSEQ multiplex PCR; TCRdb's copy keeps in-frame clones and lacks some. The repertoire holds 35,000 to 45,000 clones, with around 58% as singletons. Sequenced sample: PBMCs. These receptors were taken from a man between 60 and 70 years old in good health and CMV-seropositive.

The CDR3 spells CASSLVDAGELFF. CDR3 in DNA: TGTGCCAGCAGCCTAGTTGATGCCGGGGAGCTGTTTTTT. The V gene is TRBV28, the J gene TRBJ2-2; D unresolved. This CDR3 contains 13 residues. Germline loops: CDR1 MDHEN, CDR2 SYDVKM. Trimming shortened V by 6 bases and J by 6 bases, and 11 bases separated the two germline ends.

This sequence joins TRBV7-3 and TRBJ2-1; 15 nucleotides match TRBD2. Germline V gene sequence: CDR1 SGHTA, CDR2 FQGTGA. Trimming took 4 bases from V and 3 from J; bases not matched to a gene: 1. The CDR3 loop spans 16 amino acids. The CDR3 reads CASSWGLAGGYNEQFF. The CDR3 DNA reads as TGTGCCAGCAGCTGGGGACTAGCGGGAGGCTACAATGAGCAGTTCTTC. Based on the CDR3 plus reference TRBV7-3 and TRBJ2-1, the full variable domain is GAGVSQTPSNKVTEKGKYVELRCDPISGHTALYWYRQSLGQGPEFLIYFQGTGAADDSGLPNDRFFAVRPEGSVSTLKIQRTERGDSAVYLCASSWGLAGGYNEQFFGPGTRLTVL.

J is TRBJ2-7 and V is TRBV7-9; 9 nucleotides agree with TRBD1. Germline trimming cut 4 bases from V and 7 bases from J; bases unmatched to any gene: 5. CDR3 size: 13 residues. Per the germline V gene, CDR1 is SEHNR and CDR2 is FQNEAQ (reference sequence). The CDR3 sequence is CASSSQGAWEQYF. The CDR3 DNA is TGTGCCAGCAGCTCACAGGGGGCGTGGGAGCAGTACTTC.

V gene TRBV13 combines with J gene TRBJ2-7; 11 bases are shared with TRBD2. Germline V gives CDR1 PRHDT, CDR2 FYEKMQ (reference sequence). J lost 0 bases, V lost 5 bases, and 15 bases had no gene match. The CDR3 is 19 residues long. The chain's CDR3 is CASSPRGGSGRGSSYEQYF. CDR3 coding DNA: TGTGCCAGCAGCCCCCGGGGTGGTAGCGGGAGGGGGAGCTCCTACGAGCAGTACTTC.

This clone was found a few times. The J gene is TRBJ1-5, the V gene TRBV10-3, with TRBD1 matching over 10 bases. The J segment lost 2 bases and the V segment lost 2 bases, leaving 6 bases of the junction unmatched. Germline loops: CDR1 ENHRY, CDR2 SYGVKD. The CDR3 extends over 17 amino acids. The CDR3 DNA reads as TGTGCCATCAGTGAGGGGGACAGGGGCCGGGGCAATCAGCCCCAGCATTTT. Its protein product is CAISEGDRGRGNQPQHF.

The J gene is TRBJ1-1, the V gene TRBV6-1; D gene unclear. Trimming cost V 2 bases and J 0 bases, with 7 bases left between them. CDR3 length: 14 amino acids. CDR1 MNHNS and CDR2 SASEGT come from the germline V gene. The CDR3 sequence is CASSEYYLNTEAFF. CDR3 DNA sequence: TGTGCCAGCAGTGAATACTATTTGAACACTGAAGCTTTCTTT.

The rearrangement uses TRBV28 and TRBJ2-5; no definite D call. V shed 6 bases and J shed 7 bases, with 6 bases lying between them. The CDR3 totals 10 residues. CDR1 is MDHEN, CDR2 SYDVKM, per germline. CDR3 nucleotide sequence: TGTGCCAGCAGCGAGAGGACCCAGTACTTC. Amino acid sequence: CASSERTQYF.

This clone came up a few times. This sequence joins TRBV15 and TRBJ1-2; D unclear. Germline V gives CDR1 LNHNV, CDR2 YYDKDF (reference sequence). Trimming removed 0 bases from V and 1 base from J, with 6 bases in between. This CDR3 comprises 14 residues. The CDR3 DNA follows: TGTGCCACCAGCAGAGAGCACGGTAACTATGGCTACACCTTC. Its translation is CATSREHGNYGYTF.

In its sample, this clone was seen a few times. The genes are TRBV14 and TRBJ2-7, with unresolved D. This CDR3 is 11 amino acids long. Germline values: CDR1 SGHDN, CDR2 FVKESK. Deletions cut 4 bases from V and 3 bases from J, with 4 bases between. This CDR3 reads CASSLYYEQYF. The CDR3 DNA sequence: TGTGCCAGCAGCCTATACTACGAGCAGTACTTC.

This clone occurred a few times. The chain carries TRBV6-5 and TRBJ1-1, with a possible D match to TRBD1 (6 bases). Trimming left V 5 bases short and J 8 bases short, with 15 bases between. CDR1 and CDR2 (germline): MNHEY, SVGAGI. This CDR3 is 13 amino acids long. CDR3 amino acids: CASSDTGSGEAFF. The CDR3, as DNA: TGTGCCAGCAGTGATACAGGGTCTGGAGAAGCTTTCTTT.

The chain employs TRBV28 and TRBJ1-1, with D tentatively TRBD1 (6 bases). CDR3 length: 14 amino acids. Germline V gene sequence: CDR1 MDHEN, CDR2 SYDVKM. Trimming removed 6 bases from V and 0 bases from J, with 11 bases in between. CDR3 in DNA: TGTGCCAGCAGGAGGGGGGGACTGAACACTGAAGCTTTCTTT. This sequence encodes CASRRGGLNTEAFF.

The V and J genes are TRBV19 and TRBJ2-6; 8 bases fit TRBD2. Losses at the gene ends were 5 bases for V and 2 bases for J; bases not matched to a gene: 5. The germline CDR1 and CDR2 sequences are LNHDA and SQIVND (reference sequence). CDR3 length: 16 amino acids. The CDR3 sequence is CASSSREGAGANVLTF. CDR3 coding DNA: TGTGCCAGTAGTTCTCGGGAGGGAGCTGGGGCCAACGTCCTGACTTTC.

The chain combines TRBV6-1 with TRBJ2-7; tentatively, D is TRBD1 (5 bases). Trimming left V 0 bases short and J 8 bases short, with 11 bases between. Per germline, CDR1 MNHNS and CDR2 SASEGT. The CDR3 contains 13 residues. In nucleotides, the CDR3 is TGTGCCAGCAGTGAAGCCTCCAGGGTCAAGCAGTACTTC. Its translation: CASSEASRVKQYF.

The chain has TRBV7-8 and TRBJ2-1; the match to TRBD2 covers 11 bases. CDR1 is SGHVS, CDR2 FQNEAQ, per germline. With V trimmed by 0 bases and J by 5 bases, 6 bases remained unmatched. This CDR3 comprises 17 residues. The CDR3 nucleotides read TGTGCCAGCAGCTTAGCATGGGGGACTAGCGGTAACAATGAGCAGTTCTTC. This encodes CASSLAWGTSGNNEQFF.

The chain links TRBV2 to TRBJ2-7; perhaps TRBD2 as D (6 bases). This CDR3 contains 11 residues. V lost 7 bases, J lost 6 bases, and 10 bases lay in between. The germline V gene has CDR1 SNHLY and CDR2 FYNNEI. The DNA of the CDR3 is TGTGCCAGCACGAGGGAGGTCGAGCAGTACTTC. Residues: CASTREVEQYF.